This T cell receptor (beta chain) comes out of a study of blood T cell repertoires in COVID-19. The CDR3 is 13 residues long. V trimming: 4 bases; J trimming: 13 bases; junction bases outside the gene matches: 13. The V gene's germline CDR1 is GTSNPN and CDR2 SVGIG (reference sequence). Produced via immunoSEQ multiplex PCR; TCRdb's table is partial and in-frame only. The data hold under 200,000 clones, with 80% to 90% observed a single time. The clonotype comes from a man in his forties with acute or convalescent COVID-19. Material: peripheral blood. The chain recombines TRBV30 with TRBJ2-3; 8 nucleotides align to TRBD2. This CDR3 is CAWTREDFPAEYF. The CDR3 region has the DNA TGTGCCTGGACGCGGGAGGACTTCCCGGCGGAGTATTTT. Full variable domain (remainder filled in from reference TRBV30 and TRBJ2-3): SQTIHQWPATLVQPVGSPLSLECTVEGTSNPNLYWYRQAAGRGLQLLFYSVGIGQISSEVPQNLSASRPQDRQFILSSKKLLLSDSGFYLCAWTREDFPAEYFGPGTRLTVL.